This TCR beta chain was captured by sequencing in a study of identical twins. V was trimmed by 4 bases and J by 4 bases, leaving 16 bases between them. CDR1 MNHEY and CDR2 SMNVEV come from the germline V gene (reference sequence). The length of the CDR3 is 15 residues. TCRdb analysed the 5' RACE reads with MiXCR anew, one entry per CDR3 protein. The data hold a few hundred thousand distinct CDR3 sequences, with just under 10% observed a single time. This same sample was also part of a study on yellow fever vaccine responses in identical twins.

The sequencing input was PBMCs. The clonotype comes from a woman aged 18-29 years in good health. V gene TRBV27 combines with J gene TRBJ2-5; D is possibly TRBD1 (5 bases). As DNA, the CDR3 is TGTGCCAGCAGTTCGCTCCCCCAGGGCGTAGAGACCCAGTACTTC. Protein: CASSSLPQGVETQYF.